This T cell receptor (beta chain) was identified during a study of T cell changes during pregnancy in multiple sclerosis. This CDR3 spans 21 amino acids. Method: immunoSEQ multiplex PCR; TCRdb's copy keeps in-frame clones and lacks some. This sample yields approximately 100,000 clones, of which more than 80% are seen a single time; 1% to 1.5% belongs to the top ten. The TCR comes from a female donor with multiple sclerosis, enrolled in a pregnancy study. The V and J genes are TRBV21-1 and TRBJ1-1; the table's D call TRBD1 went unverified against the DNA. TRBV21-1 is deemed a pseudogene. The specimen comprised peripheral blood, sampled in the second trimester of pregnancy. Here the CDR3 DNA reads TGTGCCAGCAGCAAAGGGACCTCCGGGACAAGGGGTGGTCGAATGGGCACTGAAGCTTTCTTT. Amino acid sequence: CASSKGTSGTRGGRMGTEAFF.